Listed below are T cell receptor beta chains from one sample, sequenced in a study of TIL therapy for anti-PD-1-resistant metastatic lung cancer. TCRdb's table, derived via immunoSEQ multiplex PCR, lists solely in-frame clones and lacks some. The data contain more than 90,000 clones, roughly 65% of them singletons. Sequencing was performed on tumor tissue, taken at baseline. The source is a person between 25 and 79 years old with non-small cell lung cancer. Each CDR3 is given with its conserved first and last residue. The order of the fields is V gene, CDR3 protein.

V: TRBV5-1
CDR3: CASSLALGELFF

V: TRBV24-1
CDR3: CATSDFGSVDTQYF

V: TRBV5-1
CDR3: CASSKDRGGETQYF

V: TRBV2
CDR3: CASRGDIRSFGYTF

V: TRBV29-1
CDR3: CSVPATNEKLFF

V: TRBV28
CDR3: CASSLFRLASSSYNEQFF

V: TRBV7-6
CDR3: CASSLGSAETQYF

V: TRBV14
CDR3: CASSQVSRLAGDNEQFF

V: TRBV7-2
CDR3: CASSLHTGGGQPQHF

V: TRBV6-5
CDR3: CASQTGNGNQPQHF

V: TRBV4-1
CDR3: CASSQDGAGGGADTQYF

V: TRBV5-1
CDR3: CASRPGATNEKLFF

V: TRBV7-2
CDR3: CASSLVGNEKLFF

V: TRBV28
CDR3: CASKGRGPQHF

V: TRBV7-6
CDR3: CASSFGGGYEQYF

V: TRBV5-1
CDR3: CASSSQRSYYEQYF

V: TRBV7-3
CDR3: CASSLGTNTGELFF

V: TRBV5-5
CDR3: CASSLGGNYEQYF

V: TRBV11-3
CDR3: CASSFSGSGVEQFF

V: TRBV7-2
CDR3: CASSLGRNTEAFF

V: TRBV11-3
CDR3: CASSSGQGSTDTQYF

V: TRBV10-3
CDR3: CAISESGGTYSNQPQHF

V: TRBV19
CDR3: CASSFLAGDEQFF

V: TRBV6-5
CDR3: CASSYSQGPEKLFF

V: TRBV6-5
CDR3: CASSYHGLMNTEAFF

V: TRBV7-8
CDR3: CASSMRLAGGETQYF

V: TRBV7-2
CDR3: CASSQTWDRPTGELFF

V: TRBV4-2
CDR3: CASSQEPTAVSSPLHF

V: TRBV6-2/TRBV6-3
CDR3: CASSYRAREAFF

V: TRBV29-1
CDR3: CSVRSGQGGSIQYF

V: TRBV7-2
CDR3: CASSLSQAYNEQFF

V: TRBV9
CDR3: CASSAETYSTDTQYF

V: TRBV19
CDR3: CASSTTGGRETQYF

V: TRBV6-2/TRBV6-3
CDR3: CASSSPHRYEQYF

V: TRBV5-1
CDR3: CASSSGDSATNEKLFF

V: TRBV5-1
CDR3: CASSLAGADTGELFF

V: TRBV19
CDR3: CASSIGTVDPEAFF

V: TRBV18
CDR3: CASSSGNYGYTF

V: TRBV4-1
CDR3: CASSFRTGTNSPLHF

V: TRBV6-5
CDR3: CASQDRDSYNEQFF

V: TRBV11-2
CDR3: CASSPRLDTQYF

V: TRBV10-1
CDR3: CASSESRLAETQYF

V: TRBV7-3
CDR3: CASIKRASSSYEQYF

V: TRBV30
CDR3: CAWTSGVQRRDTQYF

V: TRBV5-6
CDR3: CASSLRVGDTQYF

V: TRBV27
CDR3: CASSLWTGEKQWEQFF

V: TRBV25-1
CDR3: CASSEFRATNTEAFF

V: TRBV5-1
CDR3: CASSLWTGDQETQYF

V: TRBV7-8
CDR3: CASSLNSQGVYTGELFF

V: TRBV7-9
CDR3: CASRSNTGELFF

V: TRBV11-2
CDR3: CASSYRQASVEGYTF